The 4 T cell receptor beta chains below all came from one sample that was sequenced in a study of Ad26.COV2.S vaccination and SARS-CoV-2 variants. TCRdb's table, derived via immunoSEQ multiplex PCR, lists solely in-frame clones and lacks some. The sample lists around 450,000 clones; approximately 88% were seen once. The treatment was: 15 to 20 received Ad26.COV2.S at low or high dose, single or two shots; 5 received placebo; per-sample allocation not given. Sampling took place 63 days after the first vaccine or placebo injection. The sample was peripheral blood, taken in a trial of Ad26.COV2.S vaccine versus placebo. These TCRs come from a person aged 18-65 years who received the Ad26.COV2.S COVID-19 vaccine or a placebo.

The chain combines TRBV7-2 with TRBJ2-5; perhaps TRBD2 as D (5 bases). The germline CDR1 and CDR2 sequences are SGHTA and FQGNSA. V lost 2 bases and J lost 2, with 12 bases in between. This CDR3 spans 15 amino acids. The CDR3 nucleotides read TGTGCCAGCAGCTTAACTAGAGGATCTCAAGAGACCCAGTACTTC. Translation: CASSLTRGSQETQYF.

For the CDR3, the DNA is TGTGCCAGTAGGACTAGCGGGGCCTACGAGCAGTACTTC. Amino acids: CASRTSGAYEQYF. The rearrangement uses TRBV19 and TRBJ2-7; 11 bases are a match to TRBD2. The germline CDR1 and CDR2 sequences are LNHDA and SQIVND (reference sequence). CDR3 length: 13 amino acids. V lost 6 bases, J lost 2 bases, and 0 bases stayed unmatched. Together with reference TRBV19 and TRBJ2-7, the CDR3 gives the full variable domain: DGGITQSPKYLFRKEGQNVTLSCEQNLNHDAMYWYRQDPGQGLRLIYYSQIVNDFQKGDIAEGYSVSREKKESFPLTVTSAQKNPTAFYLCASRTSGAYEQYFGPGTRLTVT.

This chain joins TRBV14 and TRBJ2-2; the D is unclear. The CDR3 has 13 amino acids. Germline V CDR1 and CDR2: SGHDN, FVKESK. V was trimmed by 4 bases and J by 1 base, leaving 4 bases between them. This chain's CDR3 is CASSRRNTGELFF. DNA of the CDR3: TGTGCCAGCAGCCGCCGGAACACCGGGGAGCTGTTTTTT.

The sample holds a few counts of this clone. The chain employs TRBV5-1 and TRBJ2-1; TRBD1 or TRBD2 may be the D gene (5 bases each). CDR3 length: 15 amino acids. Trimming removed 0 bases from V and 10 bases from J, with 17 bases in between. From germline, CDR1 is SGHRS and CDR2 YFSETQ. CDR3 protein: CASSLAGTVLREQFF. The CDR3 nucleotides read TGCGCCAGCAGCTTGGCCGGGACGGTCCTCAGGGAGCAGTTCTTC.